This is a list of T cell receptor beta chains from one sample in a study of blood T cell repertoires in COVID-19. Some clones are missing from TCRdb's copy, which holds only in-frame ones; the method was immunoSEQ multiplex PCR. The top ten hold more than 9% of the sample, which has about 300,000 clones, 70% to 90% seen once. Material: PBMCs or T cells enriched from blood (not recorded which). All receptors derive from a woman aged 18-29 years who had recovered from COVID-19. The CDR3 runs from the conserved cysteine through the conserved F or W. D genes are given only for firm matches. The size entry is marked missing in some rows and otherwise reads once, few, many or a size class.

>TRBJ2-7|-|TRBD1|TRBV9
TGTGCCAGCGGAAGGACAGGGGGAAACGAGCAGTACTTC
CASGRTGGNEQYF
>TRBJ2-2|-|TRBD1|TRBV9
TGTGCCAGCAGCGCCCGGGACAGGGGAGATAACGGGGAGCTGTTTTTT
CASSARDRGDNGELFF
>TRBJ2-5|few|-|TRBV2
TGTGCCAGCAGTATTTATTGGGGGCTCACTGGGGAGACCCAGTACTTC
CASSIYWGLTGETQYF
>TRBJ1-5|-|-|TRBV10-3
TGTGCCATCAGTGAAGATCAGGATCAGCCCCAGCATTTT
CAISEDQDQPQHF
>TRBJ2-1|-|TRBD2|TRBV7-6
TGTGCCAGCAGCTTAATCCAGGGGGCTAGCGGGAGGGCCTTCGACTCTATACGTGAGCAGTTCTTC
CASSLIQGASGRAFDSIREQFF
>TRBJ1-2|-|-|TRBV20-1
TGCAGTGCTAGTTTCGGCTATGGCTACACCTTC
CSASFGYGYTF
>TRBJ1-4|-|TRBD1|TRBV30
TGTGCCTGCCGACAGGGGGAGGAAAAACTGTTTTTT
CACRQGEEKLFF
>TRBJ2-7|-|TRBD1|TRBV7-9
TGTGCCAGCAGCTTAGATCAGGGGGAGCGCCACGAGCAGTACTTC
CASSLDQGERHEQYF
>TRBJ1-2|once|TRBD1|TRBV18
TGTGCCAGCTCACCTAATACAGGACAGGGCGGCTATGGCTACACCTTC
CASSPNTGQGGYGYTF
>TRBJ1-2|-|-|TRBV6-6
TGTGCCAGCAGTCCACCATACGGGGAGGTAGATGGCGATGGCTACACCTTC
CASSPPYGEVDGDGYTF
>TRBJ2-1|-|-|TRBV28
TGTGCCAGCAGTTCAGCGGGTAAGGCCAATGAGCAGTTCTTC
CASSSAGKANEQFF
>TRBJ1-1|few|-|TRBV19
TGTGCCAGTAGTATATCCGTCGGGGGGATGAACACTGAAGCTTTCTTT
CASSISVGGMNTEAFF
>TRBJ2-5|-|TRBD2|TRBV28
TGTGCCAGCAGTTCTCCGGGACTAGCGGGGGGGACCCAGTACTTC
CASSSPGLAGGTQYF
>TRBJ2-7|-|TRBD1|TRBV3-1/TRBV3-2
TGTGCCAGCAGCCAAGGATCAGGGACAGGGGGCCAGTACTTC
CASSQGSGTGGQYF
>TRBJ1-5|-|-|TRBV7-2
TGTGCCAGCAGCTTTCGAGGGAGCAATCAGCCCCAGCATTTT
CASSFRGSNQPQHF
>TRBJ1-1|-|-|TRBV30
TGTGCCTGGAGAGGGCAGGGGAACACTGAAGCTTTCTTT
CAWRGQGNTEAFF
>TRBJ2-3|-|TRBD2|TRBV19
TGTGCCAGTAGTATGAGCGGGAGTACCACAGATACGCAGTATTTT
CASSMSGSTTDTQYF
>TRBJ2-3|-|-|TRBV4-2
TGTGCCAGCAGCCAAGACGGGAGCACAGATACGCAGTATTTT
CASSQDGSTDTQYF
>TRBJ2-1|-|-|TRBV27
TGTGCCAGCAGTATTGATATGACGGGAGCCCCCTACAATGAGCAGTTCTTC
CASSIDMTGAPYNEQFF
>TRBJ1-6|-|TRBD1|TRBV7-9
TGTGCCAGCAGCTTCTGGAGGGACAGGGGCTATAATTCACCCCTCCACTTT
CASSFWRDRGYNSPLHF
>TRBJ2-7|once|-|TRBV14
TGTGCCAGCAGCCCAGGTGTCCCCGAGCAGTACTTC
CASSPGVPEQYF
>TRBJ2-2|few|-|TRBV7-3
TGTGCCAGCAGCAACGGACAGCACACCGGGGAGCTGTTTTTT
CASSNGQHTGELFF
>TRBJ2-1|-|-|TRBV21-1
TGTGCCAGCAGCGTACGACTAGCGGGAGCCGATGAGCAGTTCTTC
CASSVRLAGADEQFF
>TRBJ1-4|-|TRBD1|TRBV3-1/TRBV3-2
TGTGCCAGCAGCCCCCCGGGACAGGGAGCGGGAGAAAAACTGTTTTTT
CASSPPGQGAGEKLFF
>TRBJ1-3|-|TRBD1|TRBV3-1/TRBV3-2
TGTGCCAGCAGCCCGGGACAGGGATTTGGAAACACCATATATTTT
CASSPGQGFGNTIYF
>TRBJ2-3|-|TRBD1|TRBV11-2
TGTGCCAGCAGCGAAGCAGGGACAGGGGCAGATACGCAGTATTTT
CASSEAGTGADTQYF
>TRBJ1-3|-|TRBD1|TRBV10-3
TGTGCCATCAGCCGGGACAGCTCTGGAAACACCATATATTTT
CAISRDSSGNTIYF
>TRBJ1-2|-|-|TRBV27
TGTGCCAGCAGGCGGGCCTCATGGGACTATGGCTACACCTTC
CASRRASWDYGYTF
>TRBJ1-5|-|TRBD1|TRBV5-5
TGTGCCAGCAGCCGGGACAGGGGGAATCAGCCCCAGCATTTT
CASSRDRGNQPQHF
>TRBJ1-2|-|-|TRBV27
TGTGCCAGCAGCCCCGGAGGAAAGAACTATGGCTACACCTTC
CASSPGGKNYGYTF
>TRBJ2-6|-|-|TRBV18
TGTGCCAGCTCACCGAACGAGGGGGGGCTGGCTGGGGCCAACGTCCTGACTTTC
CASSPNEGGLAGANVLTF
>TRBJ2-1|-|TRBD2|TRBV27
TGTGCCAGCACCTCCAACGCAGCGGGGGGGCCCTACAATGAGCAGTTCTTC
CASTSNAAGGPYNEQFF
>TRBJ1-1|-|-|TRBV27
TGTGCCAGCAAGGAGGAGGGTCAGAACACTGAAGCTTTCTTT
CASKEEGQNTEAFF
>TRBJ1-5|-|TRBD1|TRBV19
TGTGCCAGTAGTTTCCGGGACAGGGATCAGCCCCAGCATTTT
CASSFRDRDQPQHF
>TRBJ2-2|-|-|TRBV9
TGTGCCAGCAGCGCATCTATCGGGGAGCTGTTTTTT
CASSASIGELFF
>TRBJ1-1|-|-|TRBV12-3/TRBV12-4
TGTGCCAGCAGTCGGAGGGTAGACACTGAAGCTTTCTTT
CASSRRVDTEAFF
>TRBJ1-1|once|-|TRBV2
TGTGCCAGCAGTGAGTTTGCGGAGAACACTGAAGCTTTCTTT
CASSEFAENTEAFF
>TRBJ1-1|-|TRBD1|TRBV7-9
TGTGCCAGCAGCTCGACAGGGGGCGGAACTGAAGCTTTCTTT
CASSSTGGGTEAFF
>TRBJ1-6|-|-|TRBV3-1/TRBV3-2
TGTGCCAGCAGCCGATTTGCAGGGACTTCGAATTCACCCCTCCACTTT
CASSRFAGTSNSPLHF
>TRBJ2-3|-|-|TRBV9
TGTGCCAGCAGCGTAGTGGGACAATTCGGTACGCAGTATTTT
CASSVVGQFGTQYF
>TRBJ2-3|-|-|TRBV27
TGTGCCAGCAGTCCACTTACCCTGATACGAGATACGCAGTATTTT
CASSPLTLIRDTQYF
>TRBJ1-6|-|TRBD1|TRBV28
TGTGCCATCAATCCGGGACAGGATAATTCACCCCTCCACTTT
CAINPGQDNSPLHF